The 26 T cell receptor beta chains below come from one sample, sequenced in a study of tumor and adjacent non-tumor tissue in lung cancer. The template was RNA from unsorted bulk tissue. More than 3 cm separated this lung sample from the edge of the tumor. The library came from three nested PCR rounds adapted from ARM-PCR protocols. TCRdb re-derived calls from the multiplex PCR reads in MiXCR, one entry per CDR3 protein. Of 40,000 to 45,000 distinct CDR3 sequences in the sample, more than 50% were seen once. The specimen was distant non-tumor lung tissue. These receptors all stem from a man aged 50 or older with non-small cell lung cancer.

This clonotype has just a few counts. CDR3 sequence: CASSLAMGQETQYF. CDR3 in DNA: TGTGCCAGCAGCTTAGCTATGGGACAAGAGACCCAGTACTTC. The V and J genes are TRBV7-9 and TRBJ2-5; D gene ambiguous. Trimming took off 0 bases at V and 2 bases at J, with 7 bases between the two ends. Germline CDR1 SEHNR, CDR2 FQNEAQ (reference sequence). The CDR3 sequence is 14 residues long. The complete variable domain, with remaining parts taken from reference TRBV7-9 and TRBJ2-5, reads DTGVSQNPRHKITKRGQNVTFRCDPISEHNRLYWYRQTLGQGPEFLTYFQNEAQLEKSRLLSDRFSAERPKGSFSTLEIQRTEQGDSAMYLCASSLAMGQETQYFGPGTRLLVL.

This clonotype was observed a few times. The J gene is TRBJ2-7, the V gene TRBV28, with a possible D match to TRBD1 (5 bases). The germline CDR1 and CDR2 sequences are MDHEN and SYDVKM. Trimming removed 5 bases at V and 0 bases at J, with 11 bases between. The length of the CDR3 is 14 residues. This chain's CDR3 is CASSTGRSSYEQYF. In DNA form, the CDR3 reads TGTGCCAGCAGTACAGGACGGAGCTCCTACGAGCAGTACTTC.

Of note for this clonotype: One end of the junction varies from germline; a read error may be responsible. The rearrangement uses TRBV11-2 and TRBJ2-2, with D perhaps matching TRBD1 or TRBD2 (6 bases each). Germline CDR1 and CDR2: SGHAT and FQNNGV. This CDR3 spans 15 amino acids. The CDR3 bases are TGTGCCAGCAGATCACTTCGGGGGCCGCCCGGGAAGCTGTTTTTT. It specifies CASRSLRGPPGKLFF.

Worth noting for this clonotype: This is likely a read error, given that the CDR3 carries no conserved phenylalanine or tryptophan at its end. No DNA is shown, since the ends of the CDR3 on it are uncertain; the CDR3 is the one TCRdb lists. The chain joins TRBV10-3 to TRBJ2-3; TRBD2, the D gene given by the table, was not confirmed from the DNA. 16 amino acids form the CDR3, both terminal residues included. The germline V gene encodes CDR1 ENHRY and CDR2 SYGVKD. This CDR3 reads CAISGTSGDSTDTRYY.

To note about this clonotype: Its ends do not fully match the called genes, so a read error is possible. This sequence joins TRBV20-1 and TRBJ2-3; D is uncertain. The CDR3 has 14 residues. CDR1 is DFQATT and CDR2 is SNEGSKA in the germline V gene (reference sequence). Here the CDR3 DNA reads TGCAGTGCTCTCCATCTGGGCCGCACAGATGCGCAGTATTTT. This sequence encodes CSALHLGRTDAQYF.

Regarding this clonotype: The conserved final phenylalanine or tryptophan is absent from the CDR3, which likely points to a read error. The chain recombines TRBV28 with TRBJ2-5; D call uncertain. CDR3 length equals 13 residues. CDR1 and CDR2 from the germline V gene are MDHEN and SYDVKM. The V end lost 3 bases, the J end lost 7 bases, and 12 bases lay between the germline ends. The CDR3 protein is CASSFVSHRTQYS. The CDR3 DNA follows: TGTGCCAGCAGTTTCGTATCTCATAGGACCCAGTACTCC.

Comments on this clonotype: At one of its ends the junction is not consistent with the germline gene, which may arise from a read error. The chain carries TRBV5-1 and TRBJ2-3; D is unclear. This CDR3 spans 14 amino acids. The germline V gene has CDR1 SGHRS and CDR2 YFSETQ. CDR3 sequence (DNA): TGCGCCAGCAGCTTGAATGCGTACACAGATACGCAGTGTTTT. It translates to CASSLNAYTDTQCF.

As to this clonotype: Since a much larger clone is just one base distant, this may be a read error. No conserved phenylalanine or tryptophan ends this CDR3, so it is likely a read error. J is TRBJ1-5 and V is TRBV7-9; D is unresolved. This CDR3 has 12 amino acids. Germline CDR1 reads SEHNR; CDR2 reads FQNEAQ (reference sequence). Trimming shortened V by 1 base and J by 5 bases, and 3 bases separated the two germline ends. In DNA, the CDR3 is TGTGCCAGCAGCTTAGAAGATCAGCCCCAGCATCTT. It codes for CASSLEDQPQHL.

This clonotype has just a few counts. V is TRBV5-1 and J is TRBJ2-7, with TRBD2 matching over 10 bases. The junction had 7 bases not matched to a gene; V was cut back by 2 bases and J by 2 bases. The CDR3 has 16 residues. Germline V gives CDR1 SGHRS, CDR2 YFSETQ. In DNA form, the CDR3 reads TGCGCCAGCAGCTTCCTAGCGGGAGATCTCCCCTACGAGCAGTACTTC. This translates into CASSFLAGDLPYEQYF.

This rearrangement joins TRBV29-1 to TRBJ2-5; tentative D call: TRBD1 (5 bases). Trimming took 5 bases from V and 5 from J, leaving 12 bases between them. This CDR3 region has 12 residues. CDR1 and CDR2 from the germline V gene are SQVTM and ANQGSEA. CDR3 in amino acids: CSVSQGMETQYF. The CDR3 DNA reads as TGCAGCGTTAGCCAGGGAATGGAGACCCAGTACTTC.

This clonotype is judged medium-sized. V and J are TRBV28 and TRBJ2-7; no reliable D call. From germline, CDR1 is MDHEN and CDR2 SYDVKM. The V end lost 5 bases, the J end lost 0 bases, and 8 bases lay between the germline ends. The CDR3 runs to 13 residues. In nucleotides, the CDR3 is TGTGCCAGCAGTCCAGTGGCCTCCTACGAGCAGTACTTC. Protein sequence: CASSPVASYEQYF.

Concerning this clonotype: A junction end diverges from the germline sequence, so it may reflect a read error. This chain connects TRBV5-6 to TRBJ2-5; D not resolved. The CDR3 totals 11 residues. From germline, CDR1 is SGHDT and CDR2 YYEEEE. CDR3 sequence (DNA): TGTGCCAGCTGCTTACAAAAGACCCAGTACTTC. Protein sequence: CASCLQKTQYF.

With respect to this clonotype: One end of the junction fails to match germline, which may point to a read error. This CDR3 is CASRPTTGTQYF. The DNA for the CDR3 is TGTGCAAGCAGACCAACCACAGGTACGCAGTATTTT. The chain carries TRBV11-2 and TRBJ2-3, with a weak D call TRBD1 (5 bases). This CDR3 region has 12 residues. Per germline, CDR1 SGHAT and CDR2 FQNNGV.

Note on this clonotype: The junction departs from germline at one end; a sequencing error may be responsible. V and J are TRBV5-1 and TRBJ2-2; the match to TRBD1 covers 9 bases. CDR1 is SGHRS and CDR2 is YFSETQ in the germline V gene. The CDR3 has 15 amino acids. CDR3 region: CTSSLWDRDTGELFF. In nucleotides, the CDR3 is TGCACCAGCAGCTTGTGGGACAGGGATACCGGGGAGCTGTTTTTT.

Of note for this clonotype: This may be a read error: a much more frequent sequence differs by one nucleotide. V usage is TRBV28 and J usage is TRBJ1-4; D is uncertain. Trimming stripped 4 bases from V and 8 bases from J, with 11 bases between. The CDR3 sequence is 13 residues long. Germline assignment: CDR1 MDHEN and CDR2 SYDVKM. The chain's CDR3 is CASSSGIVEKLFF. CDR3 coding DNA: TGTGCCAGCAGTTCCGGGATAGTCGAAAAACTGTTTTTT.

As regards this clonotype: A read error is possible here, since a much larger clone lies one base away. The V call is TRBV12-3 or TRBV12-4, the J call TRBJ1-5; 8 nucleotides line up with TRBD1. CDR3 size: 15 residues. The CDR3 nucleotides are TGTGTCAGCAGTTTGTCCGCAGGGGGCGCAACGCCCCAGCATTTT. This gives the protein CVSSLSAGGATPQHF.

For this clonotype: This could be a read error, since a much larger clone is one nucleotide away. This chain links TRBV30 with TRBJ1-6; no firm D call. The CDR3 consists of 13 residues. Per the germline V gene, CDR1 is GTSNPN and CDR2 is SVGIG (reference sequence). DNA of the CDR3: TGTGCCAGGAGTCCAATCCGTAATTCACCCCTCCACTTT. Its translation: CARSPIRNSPLHF.

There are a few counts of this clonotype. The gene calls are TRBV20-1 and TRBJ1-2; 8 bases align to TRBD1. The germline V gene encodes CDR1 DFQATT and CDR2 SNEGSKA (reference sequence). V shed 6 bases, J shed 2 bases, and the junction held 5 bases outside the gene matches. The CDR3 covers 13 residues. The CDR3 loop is CSARTGGNYGYTF. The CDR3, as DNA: TGCAGTGCCAGAACAGGGGGGAACTATGGCTACACCTTC.

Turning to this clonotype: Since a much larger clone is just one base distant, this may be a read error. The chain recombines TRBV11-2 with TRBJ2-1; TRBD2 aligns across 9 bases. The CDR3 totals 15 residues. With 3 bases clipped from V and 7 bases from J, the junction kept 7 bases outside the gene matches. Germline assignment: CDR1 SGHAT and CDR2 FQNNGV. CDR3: CASSLGTSNVNEQFF. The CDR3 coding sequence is TGTGCCAGCAGCTTGGGGACTAGCAATGTGAATGAGCAGTTCTTC.

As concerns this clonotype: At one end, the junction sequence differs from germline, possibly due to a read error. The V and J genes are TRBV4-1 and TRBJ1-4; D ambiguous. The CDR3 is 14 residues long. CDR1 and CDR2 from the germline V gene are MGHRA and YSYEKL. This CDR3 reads CSSSQDLYNEKLFF. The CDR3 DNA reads TGTTCCAGCAGCCAAGACCTATATAATGAAAAACTGTTTTTT.

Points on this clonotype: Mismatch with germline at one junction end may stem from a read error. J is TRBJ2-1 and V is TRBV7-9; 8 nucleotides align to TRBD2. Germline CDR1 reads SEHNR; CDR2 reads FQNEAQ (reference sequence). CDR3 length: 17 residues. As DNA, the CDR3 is TGTGACAGCAGCCCCCGGAGGGCCAGCGGGAGATCCAATGAGCAGTTATTC. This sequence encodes CDSSPRRASGRSNEQLF.

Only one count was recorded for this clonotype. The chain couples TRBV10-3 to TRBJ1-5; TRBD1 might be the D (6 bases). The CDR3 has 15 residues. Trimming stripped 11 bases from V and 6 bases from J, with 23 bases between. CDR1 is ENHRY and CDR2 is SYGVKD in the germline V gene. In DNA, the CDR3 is TGTGCCGCCAGCCGGACAGTCGATTGCAGTCAGCCCCAGCATTTT. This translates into CAASRTVDCSQPQHF.

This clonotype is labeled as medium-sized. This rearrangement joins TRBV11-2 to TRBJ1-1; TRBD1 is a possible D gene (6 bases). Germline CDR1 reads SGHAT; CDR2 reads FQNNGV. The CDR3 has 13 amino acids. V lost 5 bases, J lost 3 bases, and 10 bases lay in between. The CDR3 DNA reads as TGTGCCAGCAGCGTACAGGGATACACTGAAGCTTTCTTT. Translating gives CASSVQGYTEAFF. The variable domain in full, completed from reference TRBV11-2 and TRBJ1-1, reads EAGVAQSPRYKIIEKRQSVAFWCNPISGHATLYWYQQILGQGPKLLIQFQNNGVVDDSQLPKDRFSAERLKGVDSTLKIQPAKLEDSAVYLCASSVQGYTEAFFGQGTRLTVV.

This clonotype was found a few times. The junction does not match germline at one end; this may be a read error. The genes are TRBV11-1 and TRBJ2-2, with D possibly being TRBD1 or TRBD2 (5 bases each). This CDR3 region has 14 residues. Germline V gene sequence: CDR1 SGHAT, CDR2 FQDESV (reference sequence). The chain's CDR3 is CESSFQGRPGELLF. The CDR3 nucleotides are TGTGAAAGCAGTTTTCAGGGTCGGCCCGGGGAGCTGTTATTT.

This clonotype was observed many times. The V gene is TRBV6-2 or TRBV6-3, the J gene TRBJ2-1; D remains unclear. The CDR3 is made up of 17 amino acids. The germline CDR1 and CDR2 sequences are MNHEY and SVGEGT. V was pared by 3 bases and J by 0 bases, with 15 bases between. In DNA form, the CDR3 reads TGTGCCAGCAGTTATCCGGGTTTGGGTAGCTCCTACAATGAGCAGTTCTTC. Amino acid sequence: CASSYPGLGSSYNEQFF.

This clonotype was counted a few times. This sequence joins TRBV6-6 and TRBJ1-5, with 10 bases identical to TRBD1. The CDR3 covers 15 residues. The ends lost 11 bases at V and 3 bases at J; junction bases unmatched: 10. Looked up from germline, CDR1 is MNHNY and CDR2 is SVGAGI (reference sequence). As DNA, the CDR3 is TGTGCCTGCACTTCAGGGACAGGGGTCAATCAGCCCCAGCATTTT. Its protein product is CACTSGTGVNQPQHF.